The rows below give T cell receptor beta chains drawn from one sample of a study of blood T cell repertoires in COVID-19. Assay used: immunoSEQ multiplex PCR; TCRdb lists only in-frame clones, some missing. The sample yields about 180,000 clones, less than 85% seen once. Sample: peripheral blood. Every receptor here comes from a human donor in a cohort sampled during active COVID-19. Both conserved end residues are part of each CDR3. The order of the fields is D gene, V gene, J gene, clone size, CDR3 DNA, CDR3 protein. A D gene is named only where the DNA matches it firmly. Only part of the rows carry a size: once, few, many, or a class if the clone is expanded.

d_gene: TRBD1
v_gene: TRBV2
j_gene: TRBJ2-5
abundance: .
CDR3nt: TGTGCCAGCAGTGATGGCACAGGGGCGGCGGAGACCCAGTACTTC
CDR3aa: CASSDGTGAAETQYF

d_gene: .
v_gene: TRBV5-1
j_gene: TRBJ2-3
abundance: .
CDR3nt: TGCGCCAGCAGCTTGTTGGTAGCGGACACAGATACGCAGTATTTT
CDR3aa: CASSLLVADTDTQYF

d_gene: TRBD2
v_gene: TRBV11-1
j_gene: TRBJ2-4
abundance: once
CDR3nt: TGTGCCAGCAGCTTATCGCTAGCGGGGGACATTCAGTACTTC
CDR3aa: CASSLSLAGDIQYF

d_gene: TRBD1
v_gene: TRBV28
j_gene: TRBJ2-7
abundance: once
CDR3nt: TGTGCCAGCAGTGACAGGGCAGAGCCCTACGAGCAGTACTTC
CDR3aa: CASSDRAEPYEQYF

d_gene: .
v_gene: TRBV10-1
j_gene: TRBJ2-7
abundance: few
CDR3nt: TGCGCCAGCAGTGTGGACAGTGTCTACGAGCAGTACTTC
CDR3aa: CASSVDSVYEQYF

d_gene: TRBD2
v_gene: TRBV4-1
j_gene: TRBJ2-1
abundance: once
CDR3nt: TGCGCCAGCAGCCAAGATGGATTAGCGGGGGGCCCTGGGGGGAATGAGCAGTTCTTC
CDR3aa: CASSQDGLAGGPGGNEQFF

d_gene: .
v_gene: TRBV18
j_gene: TRBJ1-5
abundance: .
CDR3nt: TGTGCCAGCTCACCAGAGAGCAATCAGCCCCAGCATTTT
CDR3aa: CASSPESNQPQHF

d_gene: TRBD1
v_gene: TRBV29-1
j_gene: TRBJ1-1
abundance: .
CDR3nt: TGCAGCGTTGCGCTAGACAGGGAGTGGACTGAAGCTTTCTTT
CDR3aa: CSVALDREWTEAFF

d_gene: TRBD1
v_gene: TRBV7-2
j_gene: TRBJ1-4
abundance: .
CDR3nt: TGTGCCAGCAGCTTACGGACAGGGGCCTCGCCCAGGGAAAAACTGTTTTTT
CDR3aa: CASSLRTGASPREKLFF

d_gene: TRBD1
v_gene: TRBV25-1
j_gene: TRBJ1-6
abundance: .
CDR3nt: TGTGCCAGCAGTGAACGGACAGGGGTTTCACCCCTCCACTTT
CDR3aa: CASSERTGVSPLHF

d_gene: TRBD1
v_gene: TRBV5-1
j_gene: TRBJ1-5
abundance: .
CDR3nt: TGCGCCAGCAGTCCGGTGCGCAGGGGGAATCAGCCCCAGCATTTT
CDR3aa: CASSPVRRGNQPQHF

d_gene: TRBD1
v_gene: TRBV5-1
j_gene: TRBJ1-2
abundance: .
CDR3nt: TGCGCCAGCAGCTTGGACGGGACAGGTGTTTTGAGCTACACCTTC
CDR3aa: CASSLDGTGVLSYTF

d_gene: .
v_gene: TRBV5-4
j_gene: TRBJ1-3
abundance: .
CDR3nt: TGTGCCAGCAGCTTGACTTTGAACTCTGGAAACACCATATATTTT
CDR3aa: CASSLTLNSGNTIYF

d_gene: .
v_gene: TRBV19
j_gene: TRBJ2-1
abundance: .
CDR3nt: TGTGCCAGTAGTATAATGGGCACGCGCTCCTACAATGAGCAGTTCTTC
CDR3aa: CASSIMGTRSYNEQFF

d_gene: TRBD2
v_gene: TRBV2
j_gene: TRBJ2-7
abundance: .
CDR3nt: TGTGCCAGCAGGCTCAGCGGGGGGCGAACCTACGAGCAGTACTTC
CDR3aa: CASRLSGGRTYEQYF

d_gene: .
v_gene: TRBV11-2
j_gene: TRBJ2-1
abundance: .
CDR3nt: TGTGCCAGCAGCTTAACTCCCCGCGGATTTCGTACCAATGAGCAGTTCTTC
CDR3aa: CASSLTPRGFRTNEQFF

d_gene: TRBD1
v_gene: TRBV5-1
j_gene: TRBJ1-1
abundance: .
CDR3nt: TGCGCCAGCAGCTCGGGACAGGGGGCGGGTAACACTGAAGCTTTCTTT
CDR3aa: CASSSGQGAGNTEAFF

d_gene: .
v_gene: TRBV5-1
j_gene: TRBJ1-2
abundance: .
CDR3nt: TGCGCCAGCAGCTTGACTCAGGGTAACTATGGCTACACCTTC
CDR3aa: CASSLTQGNYGYTF

d_gene: TRBD2
v_gene: TRBV5-1
j_gene: TRBJ2-1
abundance: few
CDR3nt: TGCGCCAGCAGCTCCTCCCGCTCTCTGGGGGGGACTTCCACCTACAATGAGCAGTTCTTC
CDR3aa: CASSSSRSLGGTSTYNEQFF

d_gene: .
v_gene: TRBV9
j_gene: TRBJ1-1
abundance: .
CDR3nt: TGTGCCAGCAGCGTATCGGGAACTGAAGCTTTCTTT
CDR3aa: CASSVSGTEAFF

d_gene: .
v_gene: TRBV7-3
j_gene: TRBJ1-3
abundance: .
CDR3nt: TGTGCCAGCAGCTTAACAGGGGCAAGCTCTGGAAACACCATATATTTT
CDR3aa: CASSLTGASSGNTIYF

d_gene: TRBD2
v_gene: TRBV5-1
j_gene: TRBJ2-7
abundance: .
CDR3nt: TGCGCCAGCAGCTTGGACGGTAGCGGGGGGATATACGAGCAGTACTTC
CDR3aa: CASSLDGSGGIYEQYF

d_gene: .
v_gene: TRBV6-1
j_gene: TRBJ2-1
abundance: .
CDR3nt: TGTGCCAGCAGTGAAGTAGAGGTATTAATTTCGCAGTTCTTC
CDR3aa: CASSEVEVLISQFF

d_gene: TRBD2
v_gene: TRBV7-6
j_gene: TRBJ2-7
abundance: .
CDR3nt: TGTGCCAGCAGCCCACTGCTCGGGGGGAGAAGCTCCTACGAGCAGTACTTC
CDR3aa: CASSPLLGGRSSYEQYF

d_gene: .
v_gene: TRBV9
j_gene: TRBJ1-1
abundance: .
CDR3nt: TGTGCCAGCAGCGTCGGAGGAACTGAAGCTTTCTTT
CDR3aa: CASSVGGTEAFF

d_gene: TRBD1
v_gene: TRBV19
j_gene: TRBJ2-7
abundance: once
CDR3nt: TGTGCCAGTAGTGCCGGGACAGGGAGCTCCTACGAGCAGTACTTC
CDR3aa: CASSAGTGSSYEQYF

d_gene: .
v_gene: TRBV27
j_gene: TRBJ1-6
abundance: .
CDR3nt: TGTGCCCCACAGGCGAACAATAATTCACCCCTCCACTTT
CDR3aa: CAPQANNNSPLHF

d_gene: TRBD2
v_gene: TRBV3-1/TRBV3-2
j_gene: TRBJ2-2
abundance: .
CDR3nt: TGTGCCAGCAGCCGCCTAGCGGGGGAAAGCACCGGGGAGCTGTTTTTT
CDR3aa: CASSRLAGESTGELFF

d_gene: .
v_gene: TRBV13
j_gene: TRBJ2-7
abundance: .
CDR3nt: TGTGCCAGCAGCCCTTATAGGGGTTTAAGGGGCCGGCGGCTGTACTTC
CDR3aa: CASSPYRGLRGRRLYF

d_gene: .
v_gene: TRBV20-1
j_gene: TRBJ1-1
abundance: .
CDR3nt: TGCAGTGCCGTCGGGATCTATGAAGCTTTCTTT
CDR3aa: CSAVGIYEAFF

d_gene: TRBD1
v_gene: TRBV30
j_gene: TRBJ2-7
abundance: .
CDR3nt: TGTGCCTGGAGTGTACGCTGGACAGGAGCCTCCTACGAGCAGTACTTC
CDR3aa: CAWSVRWTGASYEQYF

d_gene: TRBD2
v_gene: TRBV13
j_gene: TRBJ2-2
abundance: once
CDR3nt: TGTGCCAGCACCTACGGGGGACTAGTAACCGGGGAGCTGTTTTTT
CDR3aa: CASTYGGLVTGELFF

d_gene: .
v_gene: TRBV6-5
j_gene: TRBJ2-1
abundance: once
CDR3nt: TGTGCCAGCAGCCCCAGGCCCGAAAATGAGCAGTTCTTC
CDR3aa: CASSPRPENEQFF

d_gene: TRBD1
v_gene: TRBV11-2
j_gene: TRBJ1-2
abundance: .
CDR3nt: TGTGCCAGCAGCTTAGGGCAGGGGGCTAACTATGGCTACACCTTC
CDR3aa: CASSLGQGANYGYTF

d_gene: TRBD2
v_gene: TRBV19
j_gene: TRBJ2-7
abundance: few
CDR3nt: TGTGCCAGTAGTACGCGGGTAGCGGGGGATCCCTACGAGCAGTACTTC
CDR3aa: CASSTRVAGDPYEQYF

d_gene: TRBD1
v_gene: TRBV7-2
j_gene: TRBJ2-1
abundance: .
CDR3nt: TGTGCCAGCAGCTTAGGGGGGACAGCATACAATGAGCAGTTCTTC
CDR3aa: CASSLGGTAYNEQFF

d_gene: TRBD2
v_gene: TRBV7-8
j_gene: TRBJ2-1
abundance: .
CDR3nt: TGTGCCAGCAGCTTAGTCCCGGGACTAGCGGGTTACAATGAGCAGTTCTTC
CDR3aa: CASSLVPGLAGYNEQFF